Listed below are T cell receptor beta chains from one sample, sequenced in a study of beta chain features in type 1 diabetes. Sequencing was performed with immunoSEQ multiplex PCR; in TCRdb, only in-frame clones are kept and a portion is missing. The profile shows over 700,000 clones, 17% of them singletons. The sequenced sample consisted of naive CD4+ T cells from blood. All receptors come from a young woman in good health. The CDR3 runs from the conserved cysteine through the conserved F or W. The D gene is left open where the match is weak. For some rows the clone size is stated as once, few or many, or as a class when expanded; others skip it.

>TRBV7-7|15|few|TRBJ2-1|TRBD2
CASSLGSGSVNEQFF
TGTGCTAGCAGCTTAGGTAGCGGGAGTGTCAATGAGCAGTTCTTC
>TRBV18|13|NA|TRBJ1-1|NA
CASSPQGSTEAFF
TGTGCCAGCTCACCACAGGGGAGCACTGAAGCTTTCTTT
>TRBV28|13|NA|TRBJ1-5|NA
CASSLVGNQPQHF
TGTGCCAGCAGTTTGGTGGGAAATCAGCCCCAGCATTTT
>TRBV27|15|few|TRBJ2-2|NA
CASSLRDWNTGELFF
TGTGCCAGCAGTTTGCGCGACTGGAACACCGGGGAGCTGTTTTTT
>TRBV14|13|many|TRBJ2-1|NA
CASSHSETTTPFF
TGTGCCAGCAGCCATTCCGAGACGACAACCCCGTTCTTC
>TRBV15|16|few|TRBJ2-7|NA
CATSRDRGELIYEQYF
TGTGCCACCAGCAGAGATCGAGGCGAGCTAATCTACGAGCAGTACTTC
>TRBV5-1|15|few|TRBJ2-7|NA
CASSLGGSGSYEQYF
TGCGCCAGCAGCTTGGGTGGGAGCGGGTCCTACGAGCAGTACTTC
>TRBV7-9|16|NA|TRBJ2-2|NA
CASSPHRDANTGELFF
TGTGCCAGCAGCCCGCACAGGGATGCGAACACCGGGGAGCTGTTTTTT
>TRBV29-1|15|NA|TRBJ1-4|NA
CSVEDRARGNEKLFF
TGCAGCGTTGAAGATCGGGCCAGGGGTAATGAAAAACTGTTTTTT
>TRBV5-1|15|NA|TRBJ2-1|TRBD2
CASSRSGSGALEQFF
TGCGCCAGCAGCCGTAGCGGGAGTGGGGCGCTTGAGCAGTTCTTC
>TRBV5-6|16|few|TRBJ2-5|TRBD1
CASHQLGTGQGTTQYF
TGTGCCAGCCACCAGTTAGGGACCGGACAGGGGACGACCCAGTACTTC
>TRBV28|14|NA|TRBJ2-1|NA
CASSFLGSYNEQFF
TGTGCCAGCAGTTTCTTAGGATCCTACAATGAGCAGTTCTTC
>TRBV5-1|16|few|TRBJ2-1|NA
CASSLEVAGQSNEQFF
TGCGCCAGCAGCTTGGAGGTAGCGGGACAGAGCAATGAGCAGTTCTTC
>TRBV19|16|few|TRBJ2-1|NA
CASSIEVGQGGNEQFF
TGTGCCAGTAGTATAGAGGTAGGACAGGGAGGGAATGAGCAGTTCTTC
>TRBV10-3|14|NA|TRBJ1-1|TRBD1
CATLRQGGNTEAFF
TGTGCCACTTTAAGACAGGGGGGGAACACTGAAGCTTTCTTT
>TRBV5-1|11|few|TRBJ1-1|NA
CASSLGSEAFF
TGCGCCAGCAGCTTAGGCTCTGAAGCTTTCTTT
>TRBV6-1|14|NA|TRBJ1-3|TRBD1
CASRPGGSGNTIYF
TGTGCCAGCAGACCAGGGGGCTCTGGAAACACCATATATTTT
>TRBV6-6|16|few|TRBJ2-5|TRBD1
CASSYGAGGYQETQYF
TGTGCCAGCAGTTACGGGGCAGGGGGTTACCAAGAGACCCAGTACTTC
>TRBV28|14|few|TRBJ2-7|TRBD2
CASSSAGAYYEQYF
TGTGCCAGCAGTTCAGCGGGAGCGTACTACGAGCAGTACTTC
>TRBV28|13|NA|TRBJ2-1|TRBD2
CASRKTSRDEQFF
TGTGCCAGCAGAAAGACTAGCCGCGATGAGCAGTTCTTC
>TRBV7-2|13|few|TRBJ1-1|NA
CASSSPGRTEAFF
TGTGCCAGCAGCTCCCCCGGGCGTACTGAAGCTTTCTTT
>TRBV18|14|NA|TRBJ2-5|NA
CASSPGHGGETQYF
TGTGCCAGCTCTCCGGGCCACGGAGGGGAGACCCAGTACTTC
>TRBV28|11|NA|TRBJ1-2|NA
CASSSPTGYTF
TGTGCCAGCAGTTCCCCGACCGGCTACACCTTC
>TRBV20-1|10|NA|TRBJ2-1|NA
CSATPQAQFF
TGCAGTGCCACCCCCCAGGCGCAGTTCTTC
>TRBV7-2|15|NA|TRBJ2-7|TRBD1
CASSSTGTGSYEQYF
TGTGCCAGCAGTTCCACCGGGACAGGGTCCTACGAGCAGTACTTC
>TRBV7-9|14|few|TRBJ2-4|NA
CASSFEFGKNIQYF
TGTGCCAGCAGTTTTGAATTCGGCAAAAACATTCAGTACTTC
>TRBV28|13|few|TRBJ1-1|NA
CASSLTGLLEAFF
TGTGCCAGCAGTCTCACAGGTTTGCTTGAAGCTTTCTTT
>TRBV30|9|NA|TRBJ1-5|NA
CAWSKPQHF
TGTGCCTGGAGTAAGCCCCAGCATTTT